This T cell receptor beta chain was observed in a study of T-cell reconstitution after alpha-beta-depleted transplantation in children. Overall study results and limits: Among T cells one year after transplant, newly produced cells accounted for most counts and diversity.

This clonotype was detected a few times. Its specificity is not known. Unique molecular identifiers featured in how the TCRbeta library was prepared. MiXCR was run by TCRdb on the PCR reads, yielding one entry per CDR3 protein. The sample contains around 270,000 distinct CDR3 sequences, roughly a tenth of which appear only once. Looked up from germline, CDR1 is PRHDT and CDR2 is FYEKMQ (reference sequence). Trimming removed 3 bases from V and 2 bases from J; junction bases left unmatched: 7. This CDR3 comprises 16 residues. Sequencing used PBMCs, obtained before TCRalphabeta/CD19-depleted stem cell transplant. The chain employs TRBV13 and TRBJ2-3; TRBD2 agrees at 8 bases. The receptor's source is a boy in the first two years of life with acute myeloid leukemia, due to receive a stem cell transplant. CDR3 loop: CASSFDRGGPTDTQYF. As DNA, the CDR3 is TGTGCCAGCAGCTTTGATCGGGGGGGGCCCACAGATACGCAGTATTTT.